This entry lists 26 T cell receptor beta chains sequenced from one sample in a study of blood T cell repertoires in COVID-19. Assay: immunoSEQ multiplex PCR; the TCRdb copy retains only in-frame clones and omits some. The data hold over 150,000 clones, with 85% to 90% observed a single time. Input material: peripheral blood. The receptor source for this set is a man aged 50-59 years who had recovered from COVID-19.

The rearrangement uses TRBV28 and TRBJ1-4, with D possibly being TRBD1 (5 bases). The CDR3 runs to 14 residues. The germline gives CDR1 MDHEN, CDR2 SYDVKM. Trimming shortened V by 3 bases and J by 6 bases, and 11 bases separated the two germline ends. CDR3: CASSLGGWDEKLFF. The DNA for the CDR3 is TGTGCCAGCAGTTTGGGGGGGTGGGATGAAAAACTGTTTTTT.

V is TRBV29-1 and J is TRBJ1-2; 9 nucleotides align to TRBD1. V was clipped by 2 bases and J by 3 bases; unmatched bases: 4. Per the germline V gene, CDR1 is SQVTM and CDR2 is ANQGSEA. The CDR3 runs to 14 residues. CDR3: CSVETRTGDYGYTF. CDR3 DNA sequence: TGCAGCGTTGAAACACGGACAGGGGACTATGGCTACACCTTC.

J is TRBJ1-6 and V is TRBV5-1; TRBD1 matches 8 bases. Germline V gene data show CDR1 as SGHRS and CDR2 as YFSETQ. V lost 3 bases and J lost 10; bases outside the gene matches: 6. This CDR3 is built from 14 residues. As DNA, the CDR3 is TGCGCCAGCAGCTACGGACAGGGAGAATCACCCCTCCACTTT. Its protein product is CASSYGQGESPLHF.

The chain has TRBV27 and TRBJ2-2, with 9 bases identical to TRBD2. Germline assignment: CDR1 MNHEY and CDR2 SMNVEV (reference sequence). This CDR3 has 17 residues. With V trimmed by 4 bases and J by 1 base, 7 bases remained unmatched. The CDR3 sequence: CASSSYRTSVNTGELFF. The CDR3, as DNA: TGTGCCAGCAGTTCTTACCGGACTAGCGTGAACACCGGGGAGCTGTTTTTT.

The chain recombines TRBV7-3 with TRBJ2-5; 9 bases fit TRBD1. This CDR3 is built from 15 residues. Germline V gene sequence: CDR1 SGHTA, CDR2 FQGTGA. Trimming at V came to 6 bases and at J to 2 bases, leaving 7 bases not matched to a gene. The CDR3 DNA is TGTGCCAGCAGTTCGACAGGGGGTTTTCAAGAGACCCAGTACTTC. Its translation: CASSSTGGFQETQYF.

This rearrangement joins TRBV6-2 or TRBV6-3 to TRBJ1-5, with 11 bases lining up with TRBD1. CDR1 is MNHEY, CDR2 SVGEGT, per germline. The J segment lost 7 bases and the V segment lost 7 bases, leaving 15 bases of the junction unmatched. The length of the CDR3 is 17 residues. CDR3 protein: CASTPIGTGGVYQPQHF. CDR3 bases: TGTGCCAGCACCCCGATCGGGACAGGGGGAGTTTACCAGCCCCAGCATTTT.

This sequence joins TRBV19 and TRBJ2-1; 9 bases map to TRBD1. Germline V gene data show CDR1 as LNHDA and CDR2 as SQIVND (reference sequence). V lost 3 bases and J lost 7; bases outside the gene matches: 7. This CDR3 has 15 amino acids. The CDR3 loop is CASSILRDRENEQFF. For the CDR3, the DNA is TGTGCCAGTAGTATTTTGCGGGACAGGGAAAATGAGCAGTTCTTC. Together with reference TRBV19 and TRBJ2-1, the CDR3 gives the full variable domain: DGGITQSPKYLFRKEGQNVTLSCEQNLNHDAMYWYRQDPGQGLRLIYYSQIVNDFQKGDIAEGYSVSREKKESFPLTVTSAQKNPTAFYLCASSILRDRENEQFFGPGTRLTVL.

This clone is judged medium-sized. This chain links TRBV9 with TRBJ1-2; 7 bases fit TRBD1. Germline lookup yields CDR1 SGDLS and CDR2 YYNGEE. V shed 5 bases and J 8 bases; nucleotides not matched to a gene: 12. The CDR3 has 14 amino acids. The CDR3 spells CASRPTGASGGYTF. The CDR3 DNA sequence: TGTGCCAGCAGACCCACAGGGGCGTCGGGAGGCTACACCTTC.

A few counts support this clone. The V gene is TRBV7-9, the J gene TRBJ1-5, with D perhaps TRBD1 (6 bases). The CDR3 spans 12 residues. V dropped 8 bases and J dropped 5 bases, with 10 bases sitting between them. Per germline, CDR1 SEHNR and CDR2 FQNEAQ (reference sequence). CDR3 nucleotides: TGTGCCAGCCGACAGGACGATCAGCCCCAGCATTTT. Translation: CASRQDDQPQHF. The full variable domain, in which reference TRBV7-9 and TRBJ1-5 provide the parts outside the CDR3, is DTGVSQNPRHKITKRGQNVTFRCDPISEHNRLYWYRQTLGQGPEFLTYFQNEAQLEKSRLLSDRFSAERPKGSFSTLEIQRTEQGDSAMYLCASRQDDQPQHFGDGTRLSIL.

J is TRBJ1-2 and V is TRBV19, with TRBD1 matching over 7 bases. V was clipped by 3 bases and J by 7 bases; unmatched bases: 2. CDR1 and CDR2 from the germline V gene are LNHDA and SQIVND (reference sequence). The CDR3 loop spans 12 amino acids. As DNA, the CDR3 is TGTGCCAGTAGTATCAACAGGGGTGGCTACACCTTC. Its protein product is CASSINRGGYTF.

This sequence joins TRBV19 and TRBJ2-6, with 8 bases identical to TRBD1. Germline V CDR1 and CDR2: LNHDA, SQIVND (reference sequence). The CDR3 covers 17 residues. Trimming at V came to 3 bases and at J to 0 bases, leaving 4 bases not matched to a gene. DNA for the CDR3: TGTGCCAGTAGTATTTCACAGGGGGGCTCTGGGGCCAACGTCCTGACTTTC. The encoded protein is CASSISQGGSGANVLTF. The variable domain in full, with the rest retrieved from reference TRBV19 and TRBJ2-6, is DGGITQSPKYLFRKEGQNVTLSCEQNLNHDAMYWYRQDPGQGLRLIYYSQIVNDFQKGDIAEGYSVSREKKESFPLTVTSAQKNPTAFYLCASSISQGGSGANVLTFGAGSRLTVL.

V gene TRBV9 combines with J gene TRBJ2-7, with 9 bases that match TRBD1. CDR3 length: 15 amino acids. V was pared by 0 bases and J by 3 bases, with 4 bases of the junction left unmatched. Germline V CDR1 and CDR2: SGDLS, YYNGEE. As DNA, the CDR3 is TGTGCCAGCAGCGTAGGGACAGGGGAAATCTACGAGCAGTACTTC. Encoded protein: CASSVGTGEIYEQYF.

The chain combines TRBV27 with TRBJ1-2, with TRBD1 matching over 9 bases. With 6 bases clipped from V and 5 bases from J, the junction kept 13 bases outside the gene matches. The CDR3 covers 16 residues. Germline-derived CDR1 and CDR2 are MNHEY and SMNVEV (reference sequence). CDR3 in amino acids: CASRPKFGTGRYGYTF. As DNA, the CDR3 is TGTGCCAGCAGACCCAAATTCGGGACAGGGAGGTATGGCTACACCTTC.

This rearrangement joins TRBV5-4 to TRBJ2-1; tentatively, D is TRBD1 (6 bases). With 4 bases removed from V and 5 bases from J, the gap between germline ends came to 10 bases. The CDR3 is 13 residues long. From germline, CDR1 is SGHNT and CDR2 YYREEE (reference sequence). CDR3 nucleotides: TGTGCCAGCAGCAGCCGGGACAACAATGAGCAGTTCTTC. Residues: CASSSRDNNEQFF.

The V gene is TRBV19, the J gene TRBJ1-1; 9 bases agree with TRBD1. V lost 7 bases, J lost 4 bases, and 7 bases stayed unmatched. There are 14 residues in the CDR3. Germline V gene data show CDR1 as LNHDA and CDR2 as SQIVND (reference sequence). CDR3 nucleotides: TGTGCCAGTAAAAGGGGACAGGGTTCCACTGAAGCTTTCTTT. Translating gives CASKRGQGSTEAFF.

The CDR3 DNA is TGTGCCAGTAGGGGACAGGGGGATGGAAATGAGCAGTTCTTC. Its protein is CASRGQGDGNEQFF. The J gene is TRBJ2-1, the V gene TRBV19; the match to TRBD1 covers 11 bases. CDR1 is LNHDA, CDR2 SQIVND, per germline (reference sequence). The V gene end was trimmed by 6 bases and the J gene end by 7 bases; junction bases not matched to a gene: 5. The CDR3 contains 14 residues.

This chain connects TRBV5-4 to TRBJ2-3; TRBD1 might be the D (6 bases). The germline CDR1 and CDR2 sequences are SGHNT and YYREEE (reference sequence). The V gene lost 7 bases and the J gene lost 0 bases, with 15 bases spanning the gap. The CDR3 sequence is 15 residues long. The CDR3 nucleotides are TGTGCCAGCCTGGAGACAGGTGGGAGCACAGATACGCAGTATTTT. The encoded protein is CASLETGGSTDTQYF. Combining the CDR3 with reference TRBV5-4 and TRBJ2-3 gives the whole variable domain ETGVTQSPTHLIKTRGQQVTLRCSSQSGHNTVSWYQQALGQGPQFIFQYYREEENGRGNFPPRFSGLQFPNYSSELNVNALELDDSALYLCASLETGGSTDTQYFGPGTRLTVL.

CDR3 sequence: CASSESWLAGNTGELFF. The CDR3 DNA reads as TGTGCCAGCAGTGAATCCTGGCTAGCGGGGAACACCGGGGAGCTGTTTTTT. The chain combines TRBV25-1 with TRBJ2-2; 8 nucleotides align to TRBD2. Germline loops: CDR1 MGHDK, CDR2 SYGVNS. The CDR3 contains 17 residues. The V gene end was trimmed by 1 base and the J gene end by 1 base; junction bases not matched to a gene: 5.

The genes are TRBV18 and TRBJ2-7; no reliable D call. V lost 2 bases and J lost 7, with 12 bases in between. The CDR3 has 13 residues. In germline, CDR1 is KGHSH, CDR2 LQKENI. The CDR3 nucleotides are TGTGCCAGCTCACCATGGGCAGGTAGAGAGCAGTACTTC. Translated, it gives CASSPWAGREQYF.

The CDR3 sequence is CAWSTRGAHLQYF. The CDR3 coding sequence is TGTGCCTGGAGTACCCGGGGGGCGCATCTCCAGTACTTC. The rearrangement uses TRBV30 and TRBJ2-5, with D tentatively TRBD2 (7 bases). V was pared by 2 bases and J by 10 bases, with 17 bases between. The CDR3 has 13 residues. CDR1 is GTSNPN and CDR2 is SVGIG in the germline V gene (reference sequence).

The chain employs TRBV5-4 and TRBJ1-5; perhaps TRBD1 as D (6 bases). Trimming removed 0 bases from V and 6 bases from J, with 13 bases in between. This CDR3 spans 15 amino acids. Looked up from germline, CDR1 is SGHNT and CDR2 is YYREEE (reference sequence). The CDR3 region is CASSLDRALSQPQHF. CDR3 coding DNA: TGTGCCAGCAGCTTGGACAGGGCTTTGTCTCAGCCCCAGCATTTT. Full variable domain (rest looked up from reference TRBV5-4 and TRBJ1-5): ETGVTQSPTHLIKTRGQQVTLRCSSQSGHNTVSWYQQALGQGPQFIFQYYREEENGRGNFPPRFSGLQFPNYSSELNVNALELDDSALYLCASSLDRALSQPQHFGDGTRLSIL.

The CDR3 nucleotides read TGCGCCAGCAGCTTACCGATAGAAATTACCCCCGGGACAGGGGCCCAAGAGACCCAGTACTTC. It specifies CASSLPIEITPGTGAQETQYF. The rearrangement links TRBV5-1 to TRBJ2-5; 10 nucleotides align to TRBD1. Germline CDR1 SGHRS, CDR2 YFSETQ. The CDR3 has 21 residues. V lost 2 bases to trimming and J lost 1 base; unmatched junction nucleotides: 20.

The J gene is TRBJ2-7, the V gene TRBV28; TRBD1 matches at 9 bases. The CDR3 is 15 amino acids. V gave up 6 bases and J gave up 5 bases; unmatched junction bases: 11. CDR1 is MDHEN and CDR2 is SYDVKM in the germline V gene. The CDR3 reads CASRTTGTGNHEQYF. The DNA of the CDR3 is TGTGCCAGCAGGACTACCGGGACAGGGAACCACGAGCAGTACTTC.

This clone was recorded once. V is TRBV7-3 and J is TRBJ1-1; 8 bases fit TRBD1. This CDR3 is 15 amino acids long. Trimming at V came to 4 bases and at J to 1 base, leaving 5 bases not matched to a gene. Germline lookup yields CDR1 SGHTA and CDR2 FQGTGA. The DNA of the CDR3 is TGTGCCAGCAGCTCTCAGGGGGCGGGGAACACTGAAGCTTTCTTT. Encoded protein: CASSSQGAGNTEAFF.

The chain recombines TRBV27 with TRBJ1-2, with 9 bases identical to TRBD1. V shed 5 bases and J 8 bases; nucleotides not matched to a gene: 9. The CDR3 extends over 14 amino acids. Germline values: CDR1 MNHEY, CDR2 SMNVEV (reference sequence). The DNA of the CDR3 is TGTGCCAGCAGTCCGGGACAGGGCGTGATCGGCTACACCTTC. Its protein is CASSPGQGVIGYTF.

The chain has TRBV27 and TRBJ1-2; D perhaps matches TRBD1 (5 bases). CDR3 size: 13 residues. Germline CDR1 MNHEY, CDR2 SMNVEV (reference sequence). V dropped 6 bases and J dropped 8 bases, with 16 bases sitting between them. The CDR3 nucleotides are TGTGCCAGCAGCCTTTGGGGGGGGGACGGCTACACCTTC. This codes for CASSLWGGDGYTF.